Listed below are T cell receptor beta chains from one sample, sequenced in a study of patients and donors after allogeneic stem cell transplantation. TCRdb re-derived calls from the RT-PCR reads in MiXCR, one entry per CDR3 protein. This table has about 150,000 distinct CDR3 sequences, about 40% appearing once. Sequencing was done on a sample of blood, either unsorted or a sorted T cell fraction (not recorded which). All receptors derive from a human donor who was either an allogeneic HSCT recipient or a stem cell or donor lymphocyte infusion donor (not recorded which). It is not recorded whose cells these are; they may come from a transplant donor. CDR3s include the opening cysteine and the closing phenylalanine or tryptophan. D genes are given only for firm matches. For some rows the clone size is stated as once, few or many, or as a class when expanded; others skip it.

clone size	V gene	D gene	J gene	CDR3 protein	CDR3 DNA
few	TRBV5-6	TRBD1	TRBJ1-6	CASSPRQGKVSPLHF	TGTGCCAGCAGCCCGAGACAGGGGAAGGTATCACCCCTCCACTTT
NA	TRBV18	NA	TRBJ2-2	CASSPLAAENTGELFF	TGTGCCAGCTCACCATTGGCGGCGGAGAACACCGGGGAGCTGTTTTTT
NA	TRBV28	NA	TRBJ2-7	CASSFGGPTYEQYF	TGTGCCAGCAGTTTTGGAGGCCCTACCTACGAGCAGTACTTC
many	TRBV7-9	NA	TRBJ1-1	CASRPLWEGRNTEAFF	NA
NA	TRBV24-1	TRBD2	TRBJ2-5	CATSDFRGLGGKETQYF	TGTGCCACCAGTGATTTTCGGGGACTAGGAGGTAAAGAGACCCAGTACTTC
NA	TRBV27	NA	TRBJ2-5	CASSQGPVGTQYF	TGTGCCAGCAGCCAGGGTCCGGTGGGGACCCAGTACTTC
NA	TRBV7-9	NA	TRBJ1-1	CASRSDRLNTEAFF	TGTGCCAGCAGATCCGACCGATTGAACACTGAAGCTTTCTTT
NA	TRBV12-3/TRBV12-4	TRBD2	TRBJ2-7	CASRQLAGPSYEQYF	TGTGCCAGCAGACAGCTAGCGGGCCCGTCCTACGAGCAGTACTTC
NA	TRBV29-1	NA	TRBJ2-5	CSVGQGANLYF	NA
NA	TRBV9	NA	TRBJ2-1	CASSVAQSHNEQFF	TGTGCCAGCAGCGTAGCCCAATCGCACAATGAGCAGTTCTTC
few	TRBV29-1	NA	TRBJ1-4	CSVWDSTNEKLFF	TGCAGCGTTTGGGACTCAACTAATGAAAAACTGTTTTTT
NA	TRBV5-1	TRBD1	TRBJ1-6	CASSRSGTGLSNSPLHF	TGCGCCAGCAGCCGCTCAGGGACAGGGCTTTCGAACTCACCCCTCCACTTT
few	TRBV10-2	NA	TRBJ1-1	CASRQTNTEAFF	TGCGCCAGCCGACAGACGAACACTGAAGCTTTCTTT
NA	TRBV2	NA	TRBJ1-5	CASSEDTSSNQPQHF	TGTGCCAGCAGCGAAGACACTTCTAGCAATCAGCCCCAGCATTTT
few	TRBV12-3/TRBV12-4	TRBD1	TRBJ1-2	CASSPRQGAGGYTF	TGTGCCAGCAGTCCCCGACAGGGGGCGGGAGGCTACACCTTC
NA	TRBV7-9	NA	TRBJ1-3	CASSPPGAHSGNTIYF	TGTGCCAGCAGCCCACCCGGGGCGCACTCTGGAAACACCATATATTTT
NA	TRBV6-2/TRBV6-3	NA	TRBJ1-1	CASSWKYTEAFF	TGTGCCAGCAGTTGGAAGTACACTGAAGCTTTCTTT
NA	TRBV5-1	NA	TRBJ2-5	CASSLMGGETQYF	TGCGCCAGCAGCTTGATGGGCGGAGAGACCCAGTACTTC
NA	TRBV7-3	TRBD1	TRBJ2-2	CASSLRGQGIVSGELFF	TGTGCCAGCAGCTTAAGGGGACAGGGTATCGTGTCCGGGGAGCTGTTTTTT
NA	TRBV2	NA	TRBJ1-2	CASSEMGGLGLNGYTF	TGTGCCAGCAGTGAAATGGGGGGGCTCGGCCTTAATGGCTACACCTTC
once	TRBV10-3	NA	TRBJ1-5	CAISDRDSNQPQHF	TGTGCCATCAGTGACAGGGATAGCAATCAGCCCCAGCATTTT
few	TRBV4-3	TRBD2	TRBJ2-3	CASSQEVSAGPSTDTQYF	TGCGCCAGCAGCCAAGAAGTATCAGCGGGGCCTAGCACAGATACGCAGTATTTT
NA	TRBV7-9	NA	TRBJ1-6	CASSSYPGTVGSPLHF	TGTGCCAGCAGCTCTTACCCCGGGACGGTGGGTTCACCCCTCCACTTT
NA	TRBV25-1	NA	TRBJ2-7	CASSESRGKPYEQYF	TGTGCCAGCAGTGAATCGCGAGGGAAACCCTACGAGCAGTACTTC
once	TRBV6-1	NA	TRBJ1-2	CASREGRVEKSGYTF	TGTGCCAGCAGGGAAGGCAGGGTCGAAAAAAGCGGCTACACCTTC
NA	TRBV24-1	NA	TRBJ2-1	CATSGTRGADNEQFF	TGTGCCACCAGTGGAACCCGGGGGGCTGACAATGAGCAGTTCTTC
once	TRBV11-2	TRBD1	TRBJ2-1	CASSSEGTGYNEQFF	TGTGCCAGCAGCTCCGAGGGGACAGGGTATAATGAGCAGTTCTTC
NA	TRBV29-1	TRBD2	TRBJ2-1	CSAREGYEQFF	TGCAGCGCGCGGGAGGGGTATGAGCAGTTCTTC
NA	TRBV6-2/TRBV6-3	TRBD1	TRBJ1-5	CASSYRDRRAGNQPQHF	TGTGCCAGCAGTTACCGGGACAGGCGTGCGGGCAATCAGCCCCAGCATTTT
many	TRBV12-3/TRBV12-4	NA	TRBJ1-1	CASSLEGNTEAFF	TGTGCCAGCAGCTTAGAAGGGAACACTGAAGCTTTCTTT
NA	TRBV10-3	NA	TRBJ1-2	CAISELFRGYGYTF	TGTGCCATCAGTGAGTTGTTCCGGGGCTATGGCTACACCTTC
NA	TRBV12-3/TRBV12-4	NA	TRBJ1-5	CASKGELNQPQHF	TGTGCCAGCAAGGGGGAATTAAATCAGCCCCAGCATTTT
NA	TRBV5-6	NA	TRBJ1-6	CASSLRQDDSPLHF	TGTGCCAGCAGCTTGAGACAGGACGATTCACCCCTCCACTTT
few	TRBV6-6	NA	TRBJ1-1	CASRIRLDGNTMNTEAFF	TGTGCCAGCCGAATCCGATTGGACGGGAATACCATGAACACTGAAGCTTTCTTT
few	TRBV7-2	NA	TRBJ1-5	CASSPARNQPQHF	TGTGCCAGCAGCCCGGCCAGGAATCAGCCCCAGCATTTT
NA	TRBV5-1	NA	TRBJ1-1	CASSSIRRTEAFF	TGCGCCAGCAGCTCGATAAGGAGGACTGAAGCTTTCTTT
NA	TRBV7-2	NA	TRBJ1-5	CASSSWEGGQPQHF	TGTGCCAGCTCCTCTTGGGAGGGAGGACAGCCCCAGCATTTT